What follows is one T cell receptor beta chain and its context. This record comes from a study of cytomegalovirus exposure and HLA in healthy donors. With 6 bases removed from V and 0 bases from J, the gap between germline ends came to 9 bases. The germline CDR1 and CDR2 sequences are SNHLY and FYNNEI. The CDR3 extends over 14 amino acids. The PCR used 60 Vbeta and 13 Jbeta primers. Profiled with immunoSEQ multiplex PCR; TCRdb holds only in-frame clones, not every one. This table holds some 200,000 clones, roughly 84% found once. Sequencing used PBMCs. The sequence came from a woman aged 45-59 years in good health and CMV-seropositive. The chain is built from TRBV2 and TRBJ2-4; TRBD2 might be the D (7 bases). The CDR3 region is CASRGGGAKNIQYF. The DNA of the CDR3 is TGTGCCAGCAGGGGAGGGGGAGCCAAAAACATTCAGTACTTC.